One TCR beta chain is described in this entry. Antigen specificity is unknown. The authors made TCR beta libraries by quantitative 5'-RACE with molecular barcodes. TCRdb itself ran the 5' RACE reads through MiXCR, one entry per CDR3 protein. The sample lists 200,000 to 250,000 distinct CDR3 sequences, about 11% seen once, with roughly 6.8% in the top ten. These data are taken from a study of CD8 T cells in ankylosing spondylitis. Study findings and constraints: The authors reported significant enrichment of disease-linked clones in matched ankylosing spondylitis synovial fluid. Disease-associated clones were CD8+ and fairly uncommon in peripheral blood. There was a TCR beta motif, made of 7 to 9 highly homologous variants, that appeared characteristic of ankylosing spondylitis blood.

The sequence came from a male donor with ankylosing spondylitis or in good health (not recorded which). Sequencing was performed on blood, either unsorted or a sorted T cell fraction (not recorded which).

CDR3 region: CASSQGRGSDEQFF. The CDR3 DNA follows: TGTGCCAGCAGCCAAGGGAGAGGCTCGGATGAGCAGTTCTTC. The chain has TRBV14 and TRBJ2-1; D is unclear. Germline V gene data show CDR1 as SGHDN and CDR2 as FVKESK. Trimming shortened V by 1 base and J by 8 bases, and 12 bases separated the two germline ends. The length of the CDR3 is 14 residues.